This TCR beta chain emerged from a study of blood T cell repertoires in COVID-19. In the authors' workflow: Reference gene primer amplification in the assay estimated nucleated cell counts. Clones were read by immunoSEQ multiplex PCR, and TCRdb kept only the in-frame ones, dropping some. V and J calls plus clone size are reproduced from that table; the DNA served to infer D and trimming. The table lists some 150,000 clones, about 84% of them singletons. This clonotype was obtained from a woman of 80 years or more in a cohort sampled during active or convalescent COVID-19. Sequencing used peripheral blood.

CDR3 in DNA: TGTGCCAGCAGCCAAGATGCGCGAAGGGCAGGGGCAGAGGCTTTCTTT. As protein: CASSQDARRAGAEAFF. The chain couples TRBV4-2 to TRBJ1-1; possibly TRBD1 for D (6 bases). The CDR3 length is 16 residues. CDR1 LGHNA and CDR2 YNFKEQ come from the germline V gene. V dropped 0 bases and J dropped 11 bases, with 22 bases sitting between them.